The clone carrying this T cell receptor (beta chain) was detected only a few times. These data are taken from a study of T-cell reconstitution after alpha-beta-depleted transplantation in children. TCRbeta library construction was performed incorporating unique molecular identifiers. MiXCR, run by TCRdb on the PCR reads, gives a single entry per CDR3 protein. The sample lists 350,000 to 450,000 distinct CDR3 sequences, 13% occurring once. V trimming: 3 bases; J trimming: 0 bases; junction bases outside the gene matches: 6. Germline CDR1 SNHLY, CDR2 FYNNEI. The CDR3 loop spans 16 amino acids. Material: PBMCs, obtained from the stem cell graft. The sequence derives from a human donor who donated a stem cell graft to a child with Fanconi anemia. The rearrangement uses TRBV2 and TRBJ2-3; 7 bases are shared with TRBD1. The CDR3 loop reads CASSDRDRSSTDTQYF. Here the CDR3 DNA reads TGTGCCAGCAGTGACAGGGACAGATCTAGCACAGATACGCAGTATTTT.